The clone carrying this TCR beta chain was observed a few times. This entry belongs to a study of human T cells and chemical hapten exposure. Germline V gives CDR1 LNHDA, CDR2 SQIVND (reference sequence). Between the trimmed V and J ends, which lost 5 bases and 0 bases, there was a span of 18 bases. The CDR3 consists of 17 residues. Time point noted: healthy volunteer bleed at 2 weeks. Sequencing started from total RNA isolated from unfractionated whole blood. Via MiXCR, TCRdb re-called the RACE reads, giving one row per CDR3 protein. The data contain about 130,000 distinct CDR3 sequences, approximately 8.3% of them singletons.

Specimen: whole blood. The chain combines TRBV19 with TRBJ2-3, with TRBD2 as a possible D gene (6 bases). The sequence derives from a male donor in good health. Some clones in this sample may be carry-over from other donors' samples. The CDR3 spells CASSPRGITSSTDTQYF. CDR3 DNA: TGTGCCAGTAGTCCCCGGGGGATAACTTCTAGCACAGATACGCAGTATTTT.